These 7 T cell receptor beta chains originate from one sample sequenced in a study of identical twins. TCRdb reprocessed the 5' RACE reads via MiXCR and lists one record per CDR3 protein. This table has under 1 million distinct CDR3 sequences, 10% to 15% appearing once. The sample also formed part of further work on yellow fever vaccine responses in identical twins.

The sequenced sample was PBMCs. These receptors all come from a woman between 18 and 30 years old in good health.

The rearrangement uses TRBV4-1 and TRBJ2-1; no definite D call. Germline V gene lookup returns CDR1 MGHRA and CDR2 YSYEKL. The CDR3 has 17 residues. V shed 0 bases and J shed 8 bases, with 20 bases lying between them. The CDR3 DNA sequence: TGCGCCAGCAGCCAAGATCGGCGGCTTCTCGGATCCGATGAGCAGTTCTTC. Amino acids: CASSQDRRLLGSDEQFF.

The CDR3 region has the DNA TGCGCCAGCAGCTTGCGCGGGGACACCTATAACTATGGCTACACCTTC. Translation gives CASSLRGDTYNYGYTF. The gene calls are TRBV5-1 and TRBJ1-2; possible D gene TRBD1, 6 bases. The CDR3 runs 16 residues. Trimming removed 1 base at V and 1 base at J, with 14 bases between. Germline CDR1 is SGHRS and CDR2 is YFSETQ.

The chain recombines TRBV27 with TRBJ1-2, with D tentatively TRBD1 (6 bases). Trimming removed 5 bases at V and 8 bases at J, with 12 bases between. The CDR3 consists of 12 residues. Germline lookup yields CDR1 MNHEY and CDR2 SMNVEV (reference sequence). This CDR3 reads CASSPTGQGYTF. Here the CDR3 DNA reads TGTGCCAGCAGTCCAACAGGGCAGGGCTACACCTTC.

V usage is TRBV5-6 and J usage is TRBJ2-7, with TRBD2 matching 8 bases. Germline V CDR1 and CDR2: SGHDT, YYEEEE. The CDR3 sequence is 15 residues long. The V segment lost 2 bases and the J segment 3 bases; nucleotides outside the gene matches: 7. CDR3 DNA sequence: TGTGCCAGCAGCTTACGGGGGGGTCCGATCTACGAGCAGTACGTC. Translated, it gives CASSLRGGPIYEQYV.

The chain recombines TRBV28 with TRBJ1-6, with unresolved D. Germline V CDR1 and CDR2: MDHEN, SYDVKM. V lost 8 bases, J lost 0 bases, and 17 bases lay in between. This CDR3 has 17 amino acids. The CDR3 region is CASGIGIGSSYNSPLHF. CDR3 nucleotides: TGTGCCAGCGGGATTGGCATAGGGAGCTCCTATAATTCACCCCTCCACTTT.

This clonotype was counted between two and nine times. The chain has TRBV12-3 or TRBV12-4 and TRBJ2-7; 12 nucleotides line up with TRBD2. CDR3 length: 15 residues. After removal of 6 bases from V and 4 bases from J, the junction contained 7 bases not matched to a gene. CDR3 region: CASRGTSGRRYEQYF. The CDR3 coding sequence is TGTGCCAGCAGGGGAACTAGCGGGAGGAGGTACGAGCAGTACTTC.

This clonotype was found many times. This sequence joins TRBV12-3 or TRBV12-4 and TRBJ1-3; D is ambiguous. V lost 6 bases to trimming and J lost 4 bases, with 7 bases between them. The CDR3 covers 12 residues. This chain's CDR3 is CASRFLGNTIYF. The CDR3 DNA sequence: TGTGCCAGCAGGTTCTTAGGAAACACCATATATTTT.